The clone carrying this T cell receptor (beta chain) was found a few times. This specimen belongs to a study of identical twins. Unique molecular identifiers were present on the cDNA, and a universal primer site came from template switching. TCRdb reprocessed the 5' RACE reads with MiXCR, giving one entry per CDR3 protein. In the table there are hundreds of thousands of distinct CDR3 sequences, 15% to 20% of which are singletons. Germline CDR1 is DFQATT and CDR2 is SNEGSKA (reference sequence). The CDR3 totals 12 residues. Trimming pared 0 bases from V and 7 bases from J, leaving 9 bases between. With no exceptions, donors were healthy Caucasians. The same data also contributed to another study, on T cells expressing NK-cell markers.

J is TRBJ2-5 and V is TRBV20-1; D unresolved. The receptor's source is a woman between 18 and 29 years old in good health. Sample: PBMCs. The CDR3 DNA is TGCAGTGCTAGAGATGTCATGTTGACCCAGTACTTC. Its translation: CSARDVMLTQYF.